Shown below are 8 T cell receptor beta chains from a single sample sequenced in a study of cytotoxic CD8 clonotypes in ibrutinib-treated CLL. Produced via immunoSEQ multiplex PCR; TCRdb's table is partial and in-frame only. The repertoire has 130,000 or so clones, roughly 80% of them found once; the top ten carry about 27%. This specimen consisted of PBMCs, obtained after 12 months of ibrutinib treatment. The receptor set was obtained from a human donor with chronic lymphocytic leukemia.

This chain connects TRBV11-3 to TRBJ2-7; 10 nucleotides match TRBD1. Germline V gene data show CDR1 as SGHNT and CDR2 as YENEEA. The CDR3 runs to 15 residues. Trimming at V came to 5 bases and at J to 3 bases, leaving 7 bases not matched to a gene. DNA for the CDR3: TGTGCCAGCAGCGGCCAGGGGACAGGGGACTACGAGCAGTACTTC. As protein: CASSGQGTGDYEQYF. The full variable domain, rest sourced from reference TRBV11-3 and TRBJ2-7, is EAGVVQSPRYKIIEKKQPVAFWCNPISGHNTLYWYLQNLGQGPELLIRYENEEAVDDSQLPKDRFSAERLKGVDSTLKIQPAELGDSAVYLCASSGQGTGDYEQYFGPGTRLTVT.

The V and J genes are TRBV4-2 and TRBJ1-2; possible D gene TRBD1, 6 bases. V was pared by 0 bases and J by 6 bases, with 11 bases between. Germline CDR1 reads LGHNA; CDR2 reads YNFKEQ. CDR3 size: 14 residues. This CDR3 is CASSQDGDRHGYTF. The CDR3 DNA is TGTGCCAGCAGCCAAGACGGTGACAGGCATGGCTACACCTTC.

The chain is built from TRBV19 and TRBJ1-1; TRBD1 matches 7 bases. The CDR3 length is 13 residues. Trimming removed 3 bases from V and 8 bases from J; junction bases left unmatched: 6. Germline CDR1 is LNHDA and CDR2 is SQIVND (reference sequence). The CDR3 protein is CASSMDRILEAFF. The CDR3 DNA is TGTGCCAGTAGTATGGACAGGATCTTAGAAGCTTTCTTT.

The rearrangement uses TRBV5-4 and TRBJ1-4; 8 positions agree with TRBD1. CDR3 length: 17 residues. Trimming at V came to 4 bases and at J to 7 bases, leaving 15 bases not matched to a gene. CDR1 SGHNT and CDR2 YYREEE come from the germline V gene (reference sequence). In DNA, the CDR3 is TGTGCCAGCAGCGCGGGGACAGGCCCATTTCAGGGTGAAAAACTGTTTTTT. Protein product: CASSAGTGPFQGEKLFF.

This rearrangement joins TRBV30 to TRBJ2-5, with 8 bases matching TRBD2. Germline CDR1 GTSNPN, CDR2 SVGIG (reference sequence). CDR3 size: 15 residues. Unmatched junction bases numbered 6, after V lost 0 bases and J lost 3 bases. DNA of the CDR3: TGTGCCTGGAGTGTTAACAGCGGGGGAAAAGAGACCCAGTACTTC. Protein product: CAWSVNSGGKETQYF.

The chain is built from TRBV6-1 and TRBJ1-6; D is unresolved. V lost 6 bases to trimming and J lost 6 bases, with 6 bases between them. Germline V gives CDR1 MNHNS, CDR2 SASEGT. The CDR3 consists of 12 residues. CDR3 loop: CASRVVNSPLHF. The CDR3 coding sequence is TGTGCCAGCAGAGTGGTTAATTCACCCCTCCACTTT.

The chain carries TRBV7-3 and TRBJ1-2; 9 nucleotides match TRBD1. The germline gives CDR1 SGHTA, CDR2 FQGTGA. The CDR3 has 16 amino acids. Germline trimming cut 2 bases from V and 3 bases from J; bases unmatched to any gene: 7. CDR3 amino acids: CASSLGPGTGHYGYTF. The CDR3 bases are TGTGCCAGCAGCTTAGGCCCCGGGACAGGGCACTATGGCTACACCTTC.

The gene calls are TRBV19 and TRBJ1-2; 8 bases fit TRBD1. This CDR3 contains 17 residues. Germline CDR1 LNHDA, CDR2 SQIVND (reference sequence). J was trimmed by 0 bases and V by 4 bases; bases with no gene match: 10. The CDR3 sequence is CASSTGTGVRANYGYTF. For the CDR3, the DNA is TGTGCCAGTAGTACCGGGACAGGTGTAAGAGCTAACTATGGCTACACCTTC.